This TCR beta chain was sequenced in a study of T-cell reconstitution after alpha-beta-depleted transplantation in children. With 2 bases removed from V and 1 base from J, the gap between germline ends came to 10 bases. CDR1 and CDR2 from the germline V gene are SGHRS and YFSETQ. The length of the CDR3 is 16 residues. Findings and caveats of the study: The high TCRbeta diversity at day 60 in some patients came from surviving recipient T cells and thymic progenitors. About two months after transplant, alpha-beta T cells reportedly came from several hundred expanded graft clones. At one year after transplant, newly produced T cells mostly accounted for T-cell counts and diversity.

In the case of this clonotype: No antigen is known for it.

TCRbeta library preparation incorporated unique molecular identifiers. TCRdb called the PCR reads again in MiXCR, with one record for every CDR3 protein. The table records about 420,000 distinct CDR3 sequences, roughly 15% of them present only once. The TCR sequence derives from a boy under two years old who had a stem cell transplant for Wiskott-Aldrich syndrome, so the T cells may come from the graft donor. The chain combines TRBV5-1 with TRBJ2-6; either TRBD1 or TRBD2 may fit D (6 bases each). The sample here was PBMCs, mostly from graft donor cells, taken 360 days after TCRalphabeta/CD19-depleted stem cell transplant. CDR3 coding DNA: TGCGCCAGCAGCTTAACAGGGAGGTCTGGGGCCAACGTCCTGACTTTC. It encodes CASSLTGRSGANVLTF.